The 23 T cell receptor beta chains listed next were all sequenced from one sample in a study of blood T cell repertoires in COVID-19. The table came from immunoSEQ multiplex PCR; TCRdb's copy has only in-frame clones and leaves some out. The sample records some 170,000 clones, roughly 80% being singletons. Sequenced sample: peripheral blood. These TCRs come from a middle-aged woman with COVID-19, enrolled during active disease.

The chain is built from TRBV5-1 and TRBJ1-1; TRBD1 matches at 8 bases. Trimming took 4 bases from V and 12 from J; bases not matched to a gene: 8. Germline V lookup: CDR1 SGHRS, CDR2 YFSETQ. The CDR3 sequence is 12 residues long. CDR3 amino acids: CASSVGQGETFF. CDR3 sequence (DNA): TGCGCCAGCAGCGTAGGACAGGGCGAAACTTTCTTT.

This clone was seen only a few times. The gene calls are TRBV3-1 (or the pseudogene TRBV3-2) and TRBJ1-3; D unclear. The CDR3 has 21 residues. V shed 3 bases and J shed 4 bases, with 31 bases lying between them. Germline V gene sequence: CDR1 LGHDT, CDR2 YNNKEL (reference sequence). The CDR3 loop is CASSHVPRARAGILLGNTIYF. DNA for the CDR3: TGTGCCAGCAGCCACGTACCCCGGGCCAGAGCCGGGATTTTGTTAGGAAACACCATATATTTT.

The chain couples TRBV29-1 to TRBJ2-3; D is unresolved. The V end was cut by 5 bases, the J end by 4 bases, with 10 bases between. The CDR3 has 12 residues. Germline CDR1 SQVTM, CDR2 ANQGSEA. The CDR3 DNA is TGCAGCGTTTTTGTTAGTGCAGATACGCAGTATTTT. Translating gives CSVFVSADTQYF.

This clone has a handful of counts. The chain carries TRBV29-1 and TRBJ1-2; D remains unclear. The CDR3 length is 12 residues. V was shortened by 7 bases and J by 3 bases, with 12 bases between the two germline ends. Germline V gene lookup returns CDR1 SQVTM and CDR2 ANQGSEA. The CDR3 bases are TGCAGCGGAACGGACGGGGACTATGGCTACACCTTC. Translated: CSGTDGDYGYTF.

CDR3 in amino acids: CASSRVSEAFF. DNA for the CDR3: TGTGCCAGCAGCAGGGTCTCTGAAGCTTTCTTT. The chain recombines TRBV7-9 with TRBJ1-1; no firm D call. Looked up from germline, CDR1 is SEHNR and CDR2 is FQNEAQ (reference sequence). The CDR3 sequence is 11 residues long. Trimming stripped 5 bases from V and 6 bases from J, with 7 bases between.

As concerns this clone: This specimen includes other DNA sequences encoding the same CDR3. This chain links TRBV5-6 with TRBJ2-5; D ambiguous. Germline V lookup: CDR1 SGHDT, CDR2 YYEEEE. The CDR3 totals 12 residues. V gave up 2 bases and J gave up 4 bases, with 6 bases separating them. Written as DNA, the CDR3 is TGTGCCAGCAGCTTAAGAGGAGAGACCCAGTACTTC. Translated: CASSLRGETQYF.

The rearrangement links TRBV10-2 to TRBJ1-1, with D possibly TRBD1 on 6 matching bases. V was trimmed by 2 bases and J by 1 base, leaving 11 bases between them. CDR1 is WSHSY and CDR2 is SAAADI in the germline V gene. The CDR3 is 15 residues long. CDR3 loop: CASSELAGANTEAFF. CDR3 bases: TGCGCCAGCAGTGAGCTGGCGGGGGCGAACACTGAAGCTTTCTTT.

The rearrangement joins TRBV24-1 to TRBJ2-3, with 11 bases fitting TRBD2. This CDR3 comprises 17 residues. V was pared by 2 bases and J by 0 bases, with 3 bases of the junction left unmatched. CDR1 is KGHDR and CDR2 is SFDVKD in the germline V gene. The CDR3 here is CATSDSLAGGSTDTQYF. CDR3 nucleotides: TGTGCCACCAGTGATTCCTTAGCGGGAGGGAGCACAGATACGCAGTATTTT.

This clone has more than one count but fewer than ten. The chain links TRBV5-5 to TRBJ2-7; 8 bases fit TRBD1. CDR1 is SGHKS, CDR2 YYEKEE, per germline (reference sequence). The CDR3 is made up of 14 amino acids. J was trimmed by 3 bases and V by 3 bases; bases with no gene match: 5. The CDR3 region has the DNA TGTGCCAGCAGCTGGGGAACAGGGGGCTACGAGCAGTACTTC. It is translated as CASSWGTGGYEQYF.

This clone was seen a single time. The V and J genes are TRBV21-1 and TRBJ1-3; the table's D call TRBD1 went unverified against the DNA. TRBV21-1 is termed a pseudogene. The CDR3 spans 14 residues. The CDR3 coding sequence is TGTGCCAGCAGCAAAGCGGACAGGGAAGACACCATATATTTT. Its protein product is CASSKADREDTIYF.

The chain has TRBV14 and TRBJ1-6; maybe TRBD1 (6 bases). This CDR3 has 16 residues. Trimming pared 1 base from V and 8 bases from J, leaving 15 bases between. CDR1 and CDR2 (germline): SGHDN, FVKESK. The DNA of the CDR3 is TGTGCCAGCAGCCAAGGAGCAGGGGCTGGTTATTCACCCCTCCACTTT. As protein: CASSQGAGAGYSPLHF.

The chain employs TRBV5-4 and TRBJ2-7; perhaps TRBD2 as D (5 bases). The CDR3 is 14 amino acids. Germline V gene lookup returns CDR1 SGHNT and CDR2 YYREEE (reference sequence). V dropped 5 bases and J dropped 0 bases, with 12 bases sitting between them. This chain's CDR3 is CASSYGLGSYEQYF. In nucleotides, the CDR3 is TGTGCCAGCAGTTATGGACTTGGCTCCTACGAGCAGTACTTC.

The CDR3 spells CASSKVDNNGANEKLFF. The CDR3 nucleotides are TGTGCCAGCAGCAAAGTAGATAATAACGGGGCTAATGAAAAACTGTTTTTT. The gene calls are TRBV21-1 and TRBJ1-4. TRBV21-1 represents a pseudogene. The CDR3 has 17 amino acids.

The chain employs TRBV2 and TRBJ2-2; D might be TRBD1 (5 bases). The CDR3 length is 18 residues. V was shortened by 2 bases and J by 8 bases, with 24 bases between the two germline ends. Germline V gene lookup returns CDR1 SNHLY and CDR2 FYNNEI. The DNA for the CDR3 is TGTGCCAGCAGTGAAAGTTTGGTTGGACACACAGTGGGGGGGGAGCTGTTTTTT. Amino acid sequence: CASSESLVGHTVGGELFF.

Only one count was recorded for this clone. The genes are TRBV5-5 and TRBJ1-1; D perhaps matches TRBD1 (5 bases). Trimming stripped 2 bases from V and 5 bases from J, with 10 bases between. Germline V gene lookup returns CDR1 SGHKS and CDR2 YYEKEE (reference sequence). The CDR3 extends over 13 amino acids. CDR3 residues: CASSFVPGTEAFF. The DNA of the CDR3 is TGTGCCAGCAGCTTTGTTCCAGGGACTGAAGCTTTCTTT. Complete variable domain (other parts from reference TRBV5-5 and TRBJ1-1): DAGVTQSPTHLIKTRGQQVTLRCSPISGHKSVSWYQQVLGQGPQFIFQYYEKEERGRGNFPDRFSARQFPNYSSELNVNALLLGDSALYLCASSFVPGTEAFFGQGTRLTVV.

This clone was detected once. The rearrangement links TRBV30 to TRBJ2-7; TRBD2 matches at 10 bases. Germline assignment: CDR1 GTSNPN and CDR2 SVGIG (reference sequence). The CDR3 spans 14 residues. V trimming: 5 bases; J trimming: 7 bases; junction bases outside the gene matches: 11. CDR3 amino acids: CAWGTSGMRWEQYF. CDR3 DNA: TGTGCCTGGGGCACTAGCGGGATGAGATGGGAGCAGTACTTC. The full variable domain, in which reference TRBV30 and TRBJ2-7 provide the parts outside the CDR3, is SQTIHQWPATLVQPVGSPLSLECTVEGTSNPNLYWYRQAAGRGLQLLFYSVGIGQISSEVPQNLSASRPQDRQFILSSKKLLLSDSGFYLCAWGTSGMRWEQYFGPGTRLTVT.

The chain has TRBV30 and TRBJ1-1, with a possible D match to TRBD1 (5 bases). The V end lost 6 bases, the J end lost 1 base, and 15 bases lay between the germline ends. CDR3 length equals 14 residues. The germline CDR1 and CDR2 sequences are GTSNPN and SVGIG (reference sequence). This chain's CDR3 is CACDRGHRNTEAFF. The CDR3 coding sequence is TGTGCCTGTGATAGAGGACACCGGAACACTGAAGCTTTCTTT.

This chain joins TRBV11-2 and TRBJ2-2; D may be TRBD2 (5 bases). The CDR3 has 14 residues. Germline V gene sequence: CDR1 SGHAT, CDR2 FQNNGV. The V end was cut by 5 bases, the J end by 6 bases, with 13 bases between. CDR3 protein: CASSPAWGAGELFF. CDR3 coding DNA: TGTGCCAGCAGCCCCGCGTGGGGAGCCGGGGAGCTGTTTTTT.

The chain is built from TRBV19 and TRBJ1-5; 10 bases are shared with TRBD1. CDR3 size: 19 residues. V lost 5 bases and J lost 5; bases outside the gene matches: 18. The V gene's germline CDR1 is LNHDA and CDR2 SQIVND (reference sequence). CDR3 protein: CASSPRDRGRPTGDQPQHF. Here the CDR3 DNA reads TGTGCCAGTAGTCCCCGGGACAGGGGTAGACCCACAGGTGATCAGCCCCAGCATTTT.

The genes are TRBV4-1 and TRBJ1-6, with no clear D. Trimming removed 1 base at V and 6 bases at J, with 4 bases between. This CDR3 comprises 13 residues. Germline CDR1 reads MGHRA; CDR2 reads YSYEKL. The CDR3 reads CASSQVVNSPLHF. Here the CDR3 DNA reads TGCGCCAGCAGCCAAGTAGTTAATTCACCCCTCCACTTT.

This clone appeared a single time. The rearrangement uses TRBV5-1 and TRBJ2-5; 8 nucleotides match TRBD2. V shed 0 bases, J shed 10 bases, and the junction held 11 bases outside the gene matches. The CDR3 runs 15 residues. The germline V gene has CDR1 SGHRS and CDR2 YFSETQ. CDR3 sequence: CASSLVLGTRLHQYF. CDR3 sequence (DNA): TGCGCCAGCAGCTTGGTATTGGGGACTAGACTCCACCAGTACTTC.

V and J are TRBV12-3 or TRBV12-4 and TRBJ1-5, with TRBD1 identical over 7 bases. After removal of 6 bases from V and 3 bases from J, the junction contained 2 bases not matched to a gene. The CDR3 is 13 residues long. CDR3 in amino acids: CASRTGYNQPQHF. In DNA form, the CDR3 reads TGTGCCAGCAGGACAGGGTACAATCAGCCCCAGCATTTT.

The rearrangement joins TRBV12-3 or TRBV12-4 to TRBJ1-1; the D gene is possibly TRBD1 (5 bases). V was shortened by 3 bases and J by 5 bases, with 10 bases between the two germline ends. CDR3 length: 13 residues. The CDR3 nucleotides are TGTGCCAGCAGTTTTATCGGGGGAACTGAAGCTTTCTTT. This codes for CASSFIGGTEAFF.